This T cell receptor beta chain comes out of a study of cytomegalovirus exposure and HLA in healthy donors. A single count supports this clone. What it binds is unknown. General study findings and limits: According to the study, about 180 TCR beta chains were cytomegalovirus-associated. Across donors, most TCRs were seen rarely, yet some public ones were widespread.

The PCR made use of 60 Vbeta and 13 Jbeta primers. Repertoires were generated with immunoSEQ multiplex PCR, while TCRdb's copy carries only in-frame clones and drops some. This table holds under 150,000 clones, roughly 80% found once. Per germline, CDR1 LNHNV and CDR2 YYDKDF (reference sequence). The ends were cut back, 3 bases at V and 12 bases at J, with 17 bases in the middle. CDR3 size: 13 residues. The TCR sequence derives from a man aged 40-50 years in good health and CMV-seropositive. The sequencing input was PBMCs. V is TRBV15 and J is TRBJ1-1, with D possibly matching TRBD1 (6 bases). The CDR3 reads CATSSYTQGITFF. The CDR3 DNA reads TGTGCCACCAGCAGCTATACCCAGGGGATTACTTTCTTT.